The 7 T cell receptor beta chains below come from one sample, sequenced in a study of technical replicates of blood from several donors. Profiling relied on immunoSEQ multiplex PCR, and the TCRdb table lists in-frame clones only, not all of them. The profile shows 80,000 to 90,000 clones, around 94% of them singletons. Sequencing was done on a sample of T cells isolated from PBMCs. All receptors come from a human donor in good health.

CDR3 sequence reads: CASGEQGPSLLFF. The CDR3 DNA reads as TGTGCCAGCGGGGAGCAGGGGCCTTCTTTACTGTTTTTT. The chain carries TRBV6-5 and TRBJ1-4, with D tentatively TRBD1 (6 bases). The ends were cut back, 8 bases at V and 13 bases at J, with 20 bases in the middle. Germline V gives CDR1 MNHEY, CDR2 SVGAGI. CDR3 size: 13 residues.

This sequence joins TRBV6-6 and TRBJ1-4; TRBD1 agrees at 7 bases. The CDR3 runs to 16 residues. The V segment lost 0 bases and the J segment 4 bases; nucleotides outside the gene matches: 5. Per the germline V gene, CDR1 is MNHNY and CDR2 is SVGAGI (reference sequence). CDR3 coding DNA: TGTGCCAGCAGTTACTCTACCGGGACAGATAATGAAAAACTGTTTTTT. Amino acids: CASSYSTGTDNEKLFF.

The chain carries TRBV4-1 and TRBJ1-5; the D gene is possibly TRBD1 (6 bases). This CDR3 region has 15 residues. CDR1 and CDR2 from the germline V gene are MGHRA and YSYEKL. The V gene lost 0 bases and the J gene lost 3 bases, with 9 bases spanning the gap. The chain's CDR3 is CASSQDGGANQPQHF. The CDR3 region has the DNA TGCGCCAGCAGCCAAGATGGGGGGGCCAATCAGCCCCAGCATTTT.

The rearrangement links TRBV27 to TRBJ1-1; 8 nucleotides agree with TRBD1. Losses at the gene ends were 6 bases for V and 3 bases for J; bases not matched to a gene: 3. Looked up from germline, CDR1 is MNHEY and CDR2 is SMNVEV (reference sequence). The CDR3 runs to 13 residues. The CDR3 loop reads CASRVQGDTEAFF. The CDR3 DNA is TGTGCCAGCAGGGTACAGGGGGACACTGAAGCTTTCTTT.

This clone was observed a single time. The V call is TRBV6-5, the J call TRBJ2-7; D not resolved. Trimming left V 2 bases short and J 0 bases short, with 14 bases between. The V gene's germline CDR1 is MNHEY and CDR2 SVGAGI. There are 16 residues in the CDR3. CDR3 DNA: TGTGCCAGCAGTTACGTATCCGGCTGGAGCTCCTACGAGCAGTACTTC. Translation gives CASSYVSGWSSYEQYF.

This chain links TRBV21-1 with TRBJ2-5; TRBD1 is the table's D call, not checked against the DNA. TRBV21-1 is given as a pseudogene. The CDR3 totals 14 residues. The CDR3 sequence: CASRQDRVQETQYF. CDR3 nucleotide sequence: TGTGCCAGCAGGCAGGACAGGGTCCAAGAGACCCAGTACTTC.

Here the CDR3 reads CASSMRWKGDSGNTIYF. The DNA of the CDR3 is TGTGCCAGCAGCATGAGGTGGAAAGGGGACTCTGGAAACACCATATATTTT. The rearrangement joins TRBV5-6 to TRBJ1-3; tentative D call: TRBD1 (5 bases). This CDR3 comprises 17 residues. Trimming shortened V by 4 bases and J by 0 bases, and 17 bases separated the two germline ends. Germline loops: CDR1 SGHDT, CDR2 YYEEEE.